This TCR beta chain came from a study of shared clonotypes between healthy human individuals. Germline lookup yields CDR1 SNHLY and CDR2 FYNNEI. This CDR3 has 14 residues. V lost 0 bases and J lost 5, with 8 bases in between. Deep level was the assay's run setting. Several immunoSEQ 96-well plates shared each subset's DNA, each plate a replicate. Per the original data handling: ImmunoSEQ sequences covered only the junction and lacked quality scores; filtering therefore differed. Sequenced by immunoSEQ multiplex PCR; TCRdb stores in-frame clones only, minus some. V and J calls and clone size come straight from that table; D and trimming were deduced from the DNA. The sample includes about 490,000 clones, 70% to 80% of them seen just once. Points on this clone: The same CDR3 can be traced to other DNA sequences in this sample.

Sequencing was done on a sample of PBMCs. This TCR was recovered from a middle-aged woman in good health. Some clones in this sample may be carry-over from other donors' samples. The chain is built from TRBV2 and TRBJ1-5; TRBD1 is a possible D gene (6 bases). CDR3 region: CASSEARGDQPQHF. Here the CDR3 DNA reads TGTGCCAGCAGTGAAGCCAGGGGCGATCAGCCCCAGCATTTT.